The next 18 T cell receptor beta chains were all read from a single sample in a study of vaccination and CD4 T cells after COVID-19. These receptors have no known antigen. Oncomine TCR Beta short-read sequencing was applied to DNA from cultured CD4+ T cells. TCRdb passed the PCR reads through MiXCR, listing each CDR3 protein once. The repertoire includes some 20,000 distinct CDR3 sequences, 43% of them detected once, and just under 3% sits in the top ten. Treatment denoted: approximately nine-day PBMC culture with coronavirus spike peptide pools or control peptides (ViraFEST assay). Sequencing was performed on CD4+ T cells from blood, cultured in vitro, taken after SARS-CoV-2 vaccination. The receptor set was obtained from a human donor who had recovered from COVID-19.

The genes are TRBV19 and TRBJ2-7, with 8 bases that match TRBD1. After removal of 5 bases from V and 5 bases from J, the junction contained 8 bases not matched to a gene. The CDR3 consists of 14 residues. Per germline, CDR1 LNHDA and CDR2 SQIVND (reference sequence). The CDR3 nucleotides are TGTGCCAGTAGTGACCGGGACAGGTTCAACGAGCAGTACTTC. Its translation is CASSDRDRFNEQYF.

For the CDR3, the DNA is TGTGCCAGCAGCCCCGACAGGGACCCAGATACGCAGTATTTT. This gives the protein CASSPDRDPDTQYF. The J gene is TRBJ2-3, the V gene TRBV7-3; 7 bases map to TRBD1. CDR3 size: 14 residues. V gave up 5 bases and J gave up 4 bases; unmatched junction bases: 6. The germline gives CDR1 SGHTA, CDR2 FQGTGA.

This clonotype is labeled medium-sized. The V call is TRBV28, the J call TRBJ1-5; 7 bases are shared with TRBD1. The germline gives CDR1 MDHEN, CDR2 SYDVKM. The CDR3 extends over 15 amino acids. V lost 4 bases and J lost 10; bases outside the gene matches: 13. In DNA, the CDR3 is TGTGCCAGCAGTTACGATTGGACAGGCGGGGAACCCCAGCATTTT. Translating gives CASSYDWTGGEPQHF.

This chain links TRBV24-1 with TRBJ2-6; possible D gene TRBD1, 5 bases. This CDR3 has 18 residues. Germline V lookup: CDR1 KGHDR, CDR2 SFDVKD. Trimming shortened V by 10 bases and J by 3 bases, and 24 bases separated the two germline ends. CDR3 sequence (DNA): TGTGCCACGACACATTACCAAATCGAAGGGGTTGGGGCCAACGTCCTGACTTTC. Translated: CATTHYQIEGVGANVLTF.

The CDR3, as DNA: TGTGCCAGCAGCTTAGGGGCCCCCTTCACAGATACGCAGTATTTT. Encoded protein: CASSLGAPFTDTQYF. The rearrangement links TRBV7-2 to TRBJ2-3, with D uncertain. V was shortened by 1 base and J by 2 bases, with 10 bases between the two germline ends. CDR3 length: 15 amino acids. Germline V gene sequence: CDR1 SGHTA, CDR2 FQGNSA.

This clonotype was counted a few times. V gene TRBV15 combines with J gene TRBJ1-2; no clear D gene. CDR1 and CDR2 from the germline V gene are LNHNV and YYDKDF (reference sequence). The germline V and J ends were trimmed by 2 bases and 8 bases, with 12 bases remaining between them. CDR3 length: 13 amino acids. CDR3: CATSRNNNQGYTF. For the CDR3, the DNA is TGTGCCACCAGCAGAAATAACAACCAGGGCTACACCTTC.

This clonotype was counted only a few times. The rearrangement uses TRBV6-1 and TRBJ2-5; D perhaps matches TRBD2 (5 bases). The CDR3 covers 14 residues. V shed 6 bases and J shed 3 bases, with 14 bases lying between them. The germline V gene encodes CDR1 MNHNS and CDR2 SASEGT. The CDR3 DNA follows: TGTGCCAGCAGCCGGGGATATGGGAAAGAGACCCAGTACTTC. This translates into CASSRGYGKETQYF.

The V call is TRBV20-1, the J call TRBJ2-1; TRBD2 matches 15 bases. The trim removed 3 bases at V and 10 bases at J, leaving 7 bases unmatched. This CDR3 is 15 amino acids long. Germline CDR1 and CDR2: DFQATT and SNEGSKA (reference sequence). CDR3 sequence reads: CSASGTSGGNWEQFF. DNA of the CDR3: TGCAGTGCTAGTGGGACTAGCGGGGGGAACTGGGAGCAGTTCTTC.

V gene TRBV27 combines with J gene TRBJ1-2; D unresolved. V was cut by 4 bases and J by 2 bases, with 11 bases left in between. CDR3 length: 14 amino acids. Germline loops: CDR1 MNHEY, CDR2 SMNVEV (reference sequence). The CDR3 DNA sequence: TGTGCCAGCAGTTCTCCAGGCGTAAACTATGGCTACACCTTC. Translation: CASSSPGVNYGYTF.

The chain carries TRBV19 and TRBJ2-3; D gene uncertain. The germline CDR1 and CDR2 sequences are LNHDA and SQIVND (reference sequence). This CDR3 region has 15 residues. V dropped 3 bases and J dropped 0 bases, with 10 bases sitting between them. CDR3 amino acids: CASSIAAVSTDTQYF. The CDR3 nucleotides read TGTGCCAGTAGTATTGCTGCAGTAAGCACAGATACGCAGTATTTT.

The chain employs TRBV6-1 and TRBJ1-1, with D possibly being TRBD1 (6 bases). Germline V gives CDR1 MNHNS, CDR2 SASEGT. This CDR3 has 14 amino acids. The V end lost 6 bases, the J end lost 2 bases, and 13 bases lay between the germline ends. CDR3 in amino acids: CASSRQVLNTEAFF. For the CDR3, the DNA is TGTGCCAGCAGCCGACAGGTCCTCAACACTGAAGCTTTCTTT.

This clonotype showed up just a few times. CDR3 protein: CASSLRAASLVRETQYF. The DNA for the CDR3 is TGTGCCAGCAGCTTACGTGCAGCAAGCCTAGTTCGAGAGACCCAGTACTTC. The V and J genes are TRBV7-2 and TRBJ2-5; D is uncertain. CDR3 size: 17 residues. From germline, CDR1 is SGHTA and CDR2 FQGNSA. V lost 2 bases and J lost 4, with 20 bases in between.

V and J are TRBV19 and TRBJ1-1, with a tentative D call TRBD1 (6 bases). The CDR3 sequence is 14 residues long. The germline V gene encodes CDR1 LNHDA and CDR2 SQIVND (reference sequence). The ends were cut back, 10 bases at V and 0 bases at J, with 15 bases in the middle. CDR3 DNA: TGTGCCACTAGGGGGGGACCCCTGAACACTGAAGCTTTCTTT. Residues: CATRGGPLNTEAFF.

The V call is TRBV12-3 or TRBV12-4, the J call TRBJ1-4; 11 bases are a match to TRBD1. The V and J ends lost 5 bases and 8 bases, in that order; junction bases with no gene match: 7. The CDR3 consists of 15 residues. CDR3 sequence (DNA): TGTGCCAGCAGTGAGGACAGGGGGCTGGGGGAAAAACTGTTTTTT. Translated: CASSEDRGLGEKLFF.

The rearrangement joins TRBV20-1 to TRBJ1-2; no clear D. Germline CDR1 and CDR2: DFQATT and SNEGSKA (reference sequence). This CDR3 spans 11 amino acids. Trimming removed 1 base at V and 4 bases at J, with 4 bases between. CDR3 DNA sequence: TGCAGTGCTAGAGGGATCTATGGCTACACCTTC. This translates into CSARGIYGYTF.

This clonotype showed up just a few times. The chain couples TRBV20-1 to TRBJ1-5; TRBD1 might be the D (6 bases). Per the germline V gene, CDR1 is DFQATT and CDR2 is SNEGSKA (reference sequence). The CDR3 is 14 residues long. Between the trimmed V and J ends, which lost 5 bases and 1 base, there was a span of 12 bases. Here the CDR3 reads CSAFRQGSNQPQHF. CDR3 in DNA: TGCAGTGCTTTTCGGCAGGGGAGCAATCAGCCCCAGCATTTT.

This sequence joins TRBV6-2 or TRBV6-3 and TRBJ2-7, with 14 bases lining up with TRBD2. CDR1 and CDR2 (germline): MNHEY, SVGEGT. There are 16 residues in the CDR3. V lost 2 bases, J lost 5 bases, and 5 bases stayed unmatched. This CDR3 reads CASSYPTGLAGDEQYF. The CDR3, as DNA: TGTGCCAGCAGTTACCCTACGGGACTAGCGGGGGACGAGCAGTACTTC.

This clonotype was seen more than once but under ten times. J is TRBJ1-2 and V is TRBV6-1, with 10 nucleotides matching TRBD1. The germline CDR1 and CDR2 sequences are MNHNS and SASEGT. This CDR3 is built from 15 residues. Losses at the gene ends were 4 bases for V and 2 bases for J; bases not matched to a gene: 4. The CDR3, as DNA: TGTGCCAGCAGTGTCGACAGGGGGCTAAACTATGGCTACACCTTC. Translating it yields CASSVDRGLNYGYTF.